The 20 T cell receptor beta chains presented below share a single source sample, sequenced in a study of T-cell memory formation after mild COVID-19. One entry per CDR3 protein results from TCRdb running MiXCR on the 5' RACE reads. The sample records roughly 240,000 distinct CDR3 sequences, 15% to 20% being singletons. The sample taken for sequencing was PBMCs or a T cell subset sorted from them (not recorded which). These receptors all stem from a man between 18 and 29 years old who had mild COVID-19 (a few samples of this study predate the infection). Cell type and time point are not known.

This clonotype occurred a few times. The chain is built from TRBV12-3 or TRBV12-4 and TRBJ1-3; D gene unclear. The CDR3 covers 14 residues. V lost 6 bases and J lost 0, with 9 bases in between. CDR3 sequence (DNA): TGTGCCAGCAGCCACCGGAGCTCTGGAAACACCATATATTTT. Its translation is CASSHRSSGNTIYF.

This clonotype was picked up a small number of times. The rearrangement links TRBV4-3 to TRBJ2-2; tentatively, D is TRBD1 (5 bases). This CDR3 contains 14 residues. Trimming pared 3 bases from V and 2 bases from J, leaving 7 bases between. Germline V gene sequence: CDR1 LGHNA, CDR2 YSLEER. The CDR3 region has the DNA TGCGCCAGCAGCCATGGACAAAACACCGGGGAGCTGTTTTTT. Protein: CASSHGQNTGELFF.

J is TRBJ2-3 and V is TRBV6-6; D possibly corresponds to TRBD2 (5 bases). The germline V gene encodes CDR1 MNHNY and CDR2 SVGAGI (reference sequence). The CDR3 is made up of 14 amino acids. Trimming removed 6 bases at V and 6 bases at J, with 16 bases between. The CDR3 is CASSPLDWGDTQYF. CDR3 nucleotide sequence: TGTGCCAGCAGCCCCCTGGACTGGGGTGATACGCAGTATTTT.

This clonotype has only a few counts. The chain combines TRBV20-1 with TRBJ1-4; TRBD1 aligns across 9 bases. Germline lookup yields CDR1 DFQATT and CDR2 SNEGSKA (reference sequence). The trim removed 6 bases at V and 8 bases at J, leaving 7 bases unmatched. The CDR3 runs to 13 residues. CDR3 loop: CSASTGGDEKLFF. In DNA form, the CDR3 reads TGCAGTGCATCGACAGGGGGGGACGAAAAACTGTTTTTT.

The chain uses TRBV6-1 and TRBJ2-7; D is unclear. This CDR3 is 14 amino acids long. V was shortened by 8 bases and J by 0 bases, with 14 bases between the two germline ends. Germline-derived CDR1 and CDR2 are MNHNS and SASEGT. The CDR3, as DNA: TGTGCCAGCGAGTTGGGCGCGAACTCCTACGAGCAGTACTTC. Amino acids: CASELGANSYEQYF.

V usage is TRBV6-5 and J usage is TRBJ2-5, with 8 bases matching TRBD2. This CDR3 has 15 amino acids. The ends lost 2 bases at V and 2 bases at J; junction bases unmatched: 4. Per germline, CDR1 MNHEY and CDR2 SVGAGI. This chain's CDR3 is CASSYGGGTQETQYF. The CDR3 DNA is TGTGCCAGCAGTTACGGCGGGGGGACTCAAGAGACCCAGTACTTC.

The chain joins TRBV5-1 to TRBJ1-4; maybe TRBD1 (6 bases). V lost 5 bases, J lost 4 bases, and 9 bases lay in between. Germline V gene lookup returns CDR1 SGHRS and CDR2 YFSETQ. The CDR3 is 13 residues long. The CDR3 sequence is CASRDSYNEKLFF. The CDR3 DNA reads as TGCGCCAGCAGGGACAGTTATAATGAAAAACTGTTTTTT. The variable domain in full, completed from reference TRBV5-1 and TRBJ1-4, reads KAGVTQTPRYLIKTRGQQVTLSCSPISGHRSVSWYQQTPGQGLQFLFEYFSETQRNKGNFPGRFSGRQFSNSRSEMNVSTLELGDSALYLCASRDSYNEKLFFGSGTQLSVL.

This clonotype was detected only a few times. The V gene is TRBV28, the J gene TRBJ1-4; unclear D gene. Trimming took off 1 base at V and 7 bases at J, with 4 bases between the two ends. The CDR3 covers 12 residues. Germline CDR1 MDHEN, CDR2 SYDVKM. The CDR3 nucleotides are TGTGCCAGCAGTTTATTCGGTGAAAAACTGTTTTTT. It is translated as CASSLFGEKLFF.

In this sample, this clonotype turned up many times. The genes are TRBV2 and TRBJ2-3; D call uncertain. The germline gives CDR1 SNHLY, CDR2 FYNNEI. With 8 bases removed from V and 7 bases from J, the gap between germline ends came to 16 bases. The CDR3 loop spans 13 amino acids. In DNA form, the CDR3 reads TGTGCCAGCCAGGACCCCGATCCCAATACGCAGTATTTT. As protein: CASQDPDPNTQYF.

The chain joins TRBV7-9 to TRBJ1-1; D unresolved. CDR1 and CDR2 from the germline V gene are SEHNR and FQNEAQ (reference sequence). The V end was cut by 7 bases, the J end by 3 bases, with 9 bases between. This CDR3 is built from 12 residues. As DNA, the CDR3 is TGTGCCAGCACCCCCACGGACACTGAAGCTTTCTTT. Translating it yields CASTPTDTEAFF.

The chain has TRBV4-3 and TRBJ2-7, with 10 bases lining up with TRBD2. There are 15 residues in the CDR3. The V gene's germline CDR1 is LGHNA and CDR2 YSLEER. V lost 6 bases to trimming and J lost 1 base; unmatched junction nucleotides: 6. The CDR3 is CASSELAGDSYEQYF. The CDR3 DNA is TGCGCCAGCAGTGAGCTAGCGGGGGATTCCTACGAGCAGTACTTC.

The genes are TRBV20-1 and TRBJ2-5; 8 bases are shared with TRBD1. V lost 3 bases, J lost 2 bases, and 5 bases stayed unmatched. The CDR3 has 14 residues. Looked up from germline, CDR1 is DFQATT and CDR2 is SNEGSKA (reference sequence). The CDR3 sequence is CSARRGQGQETQYF. CDR3 nucleotides: TGCAGTGCTAGGCGAGGACAGGGACAAGAGACCCAGTACTTC.

The chain recombines TRBV7-2 with TRBJ1-2; the D gene is possibly TRBD1 (6 bases). Between the trimmed V and J ends, which lost 6 bases and 8 bases, there was a span of 16 bases. The CDR3 is 13 residues long. Germline CDR1 reads SGHTA; CDR2 reads FQGNSA. The CDR3 reads CASRPWAGAGYTF. The CDR3 DNA reads as TGTGCCAGCAGACCCTGGGCGGGGGCCGGCTACACCTTC. The whole variable domain, remainder taken from reference TRBV7-2 and TRBJ1-2, is GAGVSQSPSNKVTEKGKDVELRCDPISGHTALYWYRQSLGQGLEFLIYFQGNSAPDKSGLPSDRFSAERTGGSVSTLTIQRTQQEDSAVYLCASRPWAGAGYTFGSGTRLTVV.

In this sample, this clonotype turned up a few times. V gene TRBV7-3 combines with J gene TRBJ2-1, with TRBD2 matching 7 bases. The J segment lost 7 bases and the V segment lost 2 bases, leaving 8 bases of the junction unmatched. This CDR3 has 15 amino acids. Germline V gene lookup returns CDR1 SGHTA and CDR2 FQGTGA. The CDR3 protein is CASSLGRGVWNEQFF. DNA of the CDR3: TGTGCCAGCAGCTTAGGTCGGGGGGTTTGGAATGAGCAGTTCTTC. The variable domain in full, with the rest retrieved from reference TRBV7-3 and TRBJ2-1, is GAGVSQTPSNKVTEKGKYVELRCDPISGHTALYWYRQSLGQGPEFLIYFQGTGAADDSGLPNDRFFAVRPEGSVSTLKIQRTERGDSAVYLCASSLGRGVWNEQFFGPGTRLTVL.

The rearrangement links TRBV12-3 or TRBV12-4 to TRBJ2-7; D is unclear. The V end was cut by 6 bases, the J end by 5 bases, with 14 bases between. The CDR3 spans 13 residues. DNA for the CDR3: TGTGCCAGCAGCAATTTGGGGTTCCACGAGCAGTACTTC. Translation gives CASSNLGFHEQYF.

This sequence joins TRBV9 and TRBJ2-3, with TRBD2 matching over 9 bases. The CDR3 has 15 amino acids. CDR1 and CDR2 from the germline V gene are SGDLS and YYNGEE. V trimming: 5 bases; J trimming: 2 bases; junction bases outside the gene matches: 6. For the CDR3, the DNA is TGTGCCAGCAGGTTACTAGCGGGCACCACAGATACGCAGTATTTT. This translates into CASRLLAGTTDTQYF.

The chain combines TRBV28 with TRBJ1-5, with TRBD1 as a possible D gene (5 bases). V lost 7 bases and J lost 2, with 15 bases in between. CDR1 and CDR2 (germline): MDHEN, SYDVKM. The CDR3 sequence is 15 residues long. The CDR3 nucleotides read TGTGCCAGCACCCTCAGGGAGCGGGGCAATCAGCCCCAGCATTTT. It specifies CASTLRERGNQPQHF.

The chain employs TRBV7-2 and TRBJ2-5; D gene ambiguous. Germline V gives CDR1 SGHTA, CDR2 FQGNSA. There are 14 residues in the CDR3. V lost 0 bases and J 4 bases, leaving 9 bases between the germline ends. Here the CDR3 reads CASSLAPGAETQYF. The DNA of the CDR3 is TGTGCCAGCAGCTTAGCCCCCGGAGCAGAGACCCAGTACTTC.

J is TRBJ1-1 and V is TRBV3-1; a possible D gene is TRBD1 (5 bases). V lost 4 bases, J lost 1 base, and 10 bases lay in between. CDR1 and CDR2 from the germline V gene are LGHDT and YNNKEL (reference sequence). The CDR3 has 14 residues. CDR3 coding DNA: TGTGCCAGCAGCCGCTCCGGGGGGAACACTGAAGCTTTCTTT. The encoded protein is CASSRSGGNTEAFF.

CDR3 in DNA: TGTGCCAGCAGCTTACGACGGGGGCTCACTGGAAACACCATATATTTT. Its protein product is CASSLRRGLTGNTIYF. The chain links TRBV11-2 to TRBJ1-3; perhaps TRBD1 as D (6 bases). The CDR3 is made up of 16 amino acids. V was trimmed by 2 bases and J by 2 bases, leaving 13 bases between them. From germline, CDR1 is SGHAT and CDR2 FQNNGV.